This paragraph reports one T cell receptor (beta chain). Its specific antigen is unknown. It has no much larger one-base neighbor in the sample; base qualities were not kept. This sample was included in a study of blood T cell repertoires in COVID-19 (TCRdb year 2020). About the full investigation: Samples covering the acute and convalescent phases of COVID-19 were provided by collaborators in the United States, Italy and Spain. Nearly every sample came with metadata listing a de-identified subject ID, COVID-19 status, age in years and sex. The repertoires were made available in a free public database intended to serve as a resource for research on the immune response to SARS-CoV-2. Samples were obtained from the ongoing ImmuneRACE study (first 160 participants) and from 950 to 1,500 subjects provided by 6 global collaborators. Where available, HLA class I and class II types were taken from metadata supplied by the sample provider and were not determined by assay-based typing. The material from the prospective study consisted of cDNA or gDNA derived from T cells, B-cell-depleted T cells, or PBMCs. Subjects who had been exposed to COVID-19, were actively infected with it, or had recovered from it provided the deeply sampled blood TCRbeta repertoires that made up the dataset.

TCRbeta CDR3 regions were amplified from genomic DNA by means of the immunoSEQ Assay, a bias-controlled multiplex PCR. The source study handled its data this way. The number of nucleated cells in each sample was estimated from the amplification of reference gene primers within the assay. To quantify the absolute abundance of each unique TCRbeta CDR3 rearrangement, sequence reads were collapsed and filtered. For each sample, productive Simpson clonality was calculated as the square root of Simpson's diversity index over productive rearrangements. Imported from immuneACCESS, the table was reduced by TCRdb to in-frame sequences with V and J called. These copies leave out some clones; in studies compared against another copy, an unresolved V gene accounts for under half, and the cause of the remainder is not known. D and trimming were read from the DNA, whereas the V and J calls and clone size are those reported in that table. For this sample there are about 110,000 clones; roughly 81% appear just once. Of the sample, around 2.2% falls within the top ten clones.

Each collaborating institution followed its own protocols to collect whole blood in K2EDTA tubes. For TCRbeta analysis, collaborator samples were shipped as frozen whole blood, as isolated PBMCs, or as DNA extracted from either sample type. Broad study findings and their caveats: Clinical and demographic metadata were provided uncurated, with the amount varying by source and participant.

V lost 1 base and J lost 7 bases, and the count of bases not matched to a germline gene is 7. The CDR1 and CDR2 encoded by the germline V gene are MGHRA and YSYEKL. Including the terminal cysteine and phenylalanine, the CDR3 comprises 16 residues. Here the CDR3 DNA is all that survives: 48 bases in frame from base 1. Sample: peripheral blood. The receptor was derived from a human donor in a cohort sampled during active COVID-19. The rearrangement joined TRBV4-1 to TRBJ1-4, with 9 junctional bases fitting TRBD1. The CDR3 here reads CASSQGWRTGVEKLFF. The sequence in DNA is TGCGCCAGCAGCCAAGGTTGGCGGACAGGGGTTGAAAAACTGTTTTTT.